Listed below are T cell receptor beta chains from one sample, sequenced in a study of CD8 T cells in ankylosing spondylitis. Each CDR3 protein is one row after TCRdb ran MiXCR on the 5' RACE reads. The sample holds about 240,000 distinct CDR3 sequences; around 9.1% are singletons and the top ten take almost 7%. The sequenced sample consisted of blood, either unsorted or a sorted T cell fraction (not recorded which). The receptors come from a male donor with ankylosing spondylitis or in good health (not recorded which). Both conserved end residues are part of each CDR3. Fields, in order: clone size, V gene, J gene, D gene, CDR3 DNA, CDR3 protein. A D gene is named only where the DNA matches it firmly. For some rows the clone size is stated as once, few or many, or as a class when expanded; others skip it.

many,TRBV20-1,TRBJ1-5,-,TGCAGTGCTAGAGTCGACGGTAATCAGCCCCAGCATTTT,CSARVDGNQPQHF
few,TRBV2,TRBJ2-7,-,TGTGCCAGCAGTGAACAGGTCGGGTACGAGCAGTACTTC,CASSEQVGYEQYF
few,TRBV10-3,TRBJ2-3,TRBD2,TGTGCCATCACTAAGCGGGGGCTCACAGATACGCAGTATTTT,CAITKRGLTDTQYF
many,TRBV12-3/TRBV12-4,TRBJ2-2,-,TGTGCCAGCAGTTTAACAGGGAAGACCGGGGAGCTGTTTTTT,CASSLTGKTGELFF
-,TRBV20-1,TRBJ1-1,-,TGCAGTGCTAGAGACTACAGGGAGGTTAGTCGGAACACTGAAGCTTTCTTT,CSARDYREVSRNTEAFF
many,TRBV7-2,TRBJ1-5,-,TGTGCCAGCAGCTTAGATACAGGACCCCTTCAGCCCCAGCATTTT,CASSLDTGPLQPQHF
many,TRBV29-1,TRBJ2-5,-,TGCAGCACCGCCTGGGGGGAAGAGACCCAGTACTTC,CSTAWGEETQYF
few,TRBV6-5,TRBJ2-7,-,TGTGCCAGCAGTTACTCTCCAAGGAGGGTCTACGAGCAGTACTTC,CASSYSPRRVYEQYF
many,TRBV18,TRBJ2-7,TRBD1,TGTGCCAGCTCACCAGGGTTACAGGGGCCTTGGGAGCAGTACTTC,CASSPGLQGPWEQYF
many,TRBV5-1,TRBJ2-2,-,TGCGCCAGCAGCCCCGGACGATCAGTAAACACCGGGGAGCTGTTTTTT,CASSPGRSVNTGELFF
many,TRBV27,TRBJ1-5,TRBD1,TGTGCCAGCTCCGGGACAGGACAATATAGCAATCAGCCCCAGCATTTT,CASSGTGQYSNQPQHF
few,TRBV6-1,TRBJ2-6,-,TGTGCCAGCAGCGACGCTCGGGACATTTACTCTGGGGCCAACGTCCTGACTTTC,CASSDARDIYSGANVLTF
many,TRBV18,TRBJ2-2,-,TGTGCCAGCTCACTGGGGCTCCAGACCGGGGAGCTGTTTTTT,CASSLGLQTGELFF
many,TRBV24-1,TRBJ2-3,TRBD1,TGTGCCACCAGTGAGACGGGACAGGGGGATGCAGATACGCAGTATTTT,CATSETGQGDADTQYF
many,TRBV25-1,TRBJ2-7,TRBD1,TGTGCCAGCAGTGAATTGGGACAGACCTACGAGCAGTACTTC,CASSELGQTYEQYF
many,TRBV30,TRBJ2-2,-,TGTGCCTGGAGTTCCGGGTATGCCGGGGAGCTGTTTTTT,CAWSSGYAGELFF
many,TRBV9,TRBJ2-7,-,TGTGCCAGCAGCGCTGGGGGGCCCTCCTACGAGCAGTACTTC,CASSAGGPSYEQYF
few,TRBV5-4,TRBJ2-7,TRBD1,TGTGCCAGCAGCTTTGGGACAGGGGAAACCTACGAGCAGTACTTC,CASSFGTGETYEQYF
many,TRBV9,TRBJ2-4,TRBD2,TGTGCCAGCAGCACTGGACTAGCAGGAAACATTCAGTACTTC,CASSTGLAGNIQYF
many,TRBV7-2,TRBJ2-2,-,TGTGCCAGCAGCTTAAAGGGAGACACCGGGGAGCTGTTTTTT,CASSLKGDTGELFF
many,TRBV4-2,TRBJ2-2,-,TGTGCCAGCAGCCAAGACGGACGGGGGGAGCTGTTTTTT,CASSQDGRGELFF
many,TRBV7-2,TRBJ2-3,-,TGTGCCAGCAGCTTATGGGGCCAGGGCACAGATACGCAGTATTTT,CASSLWGQGTDTQYF